Listed below are T cell receptor beta chains from one sample, sequenced in a study of read filtering for tumor transcriptome and immune sequencing. Using its own MiXCR run on the reads, TCRdb lists one record per CDR3 protein. The sample carries around 130,000 distinct CDR3 sequences, around 14% recorded once. Sequenced: a population of CD138-negative cells sorted from bone marrow. These receptors were taken from a donor over 35 with multiple myeloma. The CDR3 runs from the conserved cysteine through the conserved F or W. The order of the fields is J gene, CDR3 length, D gene, clone size, V gene, CDR3 DNA, CDR3 protein. A D gene is named only where the DNA matches it firmly. Clone size is not always given. Where it is, it says once, few, many or a class for expanded clones.

TRBJ1-5 13 NA few TRBV20-1 TGCAGTGCTAGAGGACAGAGCAATCAGCCCCAGCATTTT CSARGQSNQPQHF
TRBJ2-1 15 TRBD2 many TRBV7-3 TGTGCCAGCAGCTTAGGGAGGGAGTGGGAAAATGAGCAGTTCTTC CASSLGREWENEQFF
TRBJ2-3 13 NA many TRBV29-1 TGCAGCGTTGATTCCGGATCTGCAGATACGCAGTATTTT CSVDSGSADTQYF
TRBJ2-3 15 NA many TRBV6-2/TRBV6-3 TGTGCCAGCACCACCCCCGGGGGCTCGTTGAATACGCAGTATTTT CASTTPGGSLNTQYF
TRBJ1-5 14 TRBD1 many TRBV20-1 TGCAGTGCCTACAGGGGAAATAGCAATCAGCCCCAGCATTTT CSAYRGNSNQPQHF
TRBJ1-2 17 NA many TRBV9 TGTGCCAGCAGCGATGGGACACCGAGTTTAGCTAACTATGGCTACACCTTC CASSDGTPSLANYGYTF
TRBJ1-2 13 NA many TRBV6-2/TRBV6-3 TGTGCCAGCAGTTACTCGCCAATTAACGGCTACACCTTC CASSYSPINGYTF
TRBJ2-1 12 NA many TRBV29-1 TGCAGCGTTCAGAGGCGGGACAATGAGCAGTTCTTC CSVQRRDNEQFF
TRBJ2-5 15 NA many TRBV7-3 TGTGCCAGCAGCTCATTGGGACTGCCACAAGAGACCCAGTACTTC CASSSLGLPQETQYF
TRBJ2-5 14 TRBD2 many TRBV7-2 TGTGCCAGCAGCTTAGGCGGGAGGAGAGAGACCCAGTACTTC CASSLGGRRETQYF
TRBJ2-7 13 NA many TRBV7-7 TGTGCCAGCAGCTCCAAGCCGGGTTACGAGCAGTACTTC CASSSKPGYEQYF
TRBJ2-3 14 NA many TRBV6-2/TRBV6-3 TGTGCCAGCAGTTCCTGGGGGGTTTCAGATACGCAGTATTTT CASSSWGVSDTQYF
TRBJ2-7 18 NA NA TRBV5-4 TGTGCCAGCAGCCCAAAAACGAGGACTGGCGTCCGAACCTACGAGCAGTACTTC CASSPKTRTGVRTYEQYF
TRBJ1-2 15 TRBD1 many TRBV27 TGTGCCAGCAGTTCACGGACAGGGGGCATCTATAGCTACACCTTC CASSSRTGGIYSYTF
TRBJ1-5 13 NA NA TRBV29-1 TGCAGCGTTGTCACGGCTAGCAATCAGCCCCAGCATTTT CSVVTASNQPQHF
TRBJ1-1 13 NA many TRBV6-5 TGTGCCAGCAGTTATGGGGGAGACACTGAAGCTTTCTTT CASSYGGDTEAFF
TRBJ2-3 17 NA many TRBV12-3/TRBV12-4 TGTGCCAGCAGTTTGTGGGCCGGAGGGGAAAGCACAGATACGCAGTATTTT CASSLWAGGESTDTQYF
TRBJ2-1 15 TRBD2 many TRBV20-1 TGCAGTGCTAGAGGTCCTAGCGGGTTCACCGTAGAGCAGTTCTTC CSARGPSGFTVEQFF
TRBJ2-7 14 TRBD1 many TRBV20-1 TGCAGTGCTAGAGATTGGGACAGGGGTTACGAGCAGTACTTC CSARDWDRGYEQYF
TRBJ2-5 16 TRBD1 many TRBV7-2 TGTGCCAGCAGCTTAGCGTGGACAGGGGGCCAGGAGACCCAGTACTTC CASSLAWTGGQETQYF
TRBJ2-1 14 NA many TRBV2 TGTGCCAGCAGTGGGGGGAGTCCGATGAATGAGCAGTTCTTC CASSGGSPMNEQFF
TRBJ1-1 14 TRBD1 many TRBV9 TGTGCCAGCAGCGATTCCCCGGGACAGTCTGAAGCTTTCTTT CASSDSPGQSEAFF
TRBJ2-1 11 NA NA TRBV6-5 TGTGCCAGCAGTTACGGGCTAGTGCAGTTCTTC CASSYGLVQFF
TRBJ1-1 13 NA many TRBV7-6 TGTGCCAGCAGCTCCCAGGGGCCCACTGAAGCTTTCTTT CASSSQGPTEAFF
TRBJ1-2 13 NA many TRBV12-3/TRBV12-4 TGTGCCAGCAGTTTATGGGCAGACTATGGCTACACCTTC CASSLWADYGYTF
TRBJ2-1 12 TRBD1 few TRBV12-5 TGTGCTAGTACAGGGGTAGCAAATGAGCAGTTCTTC CASTGVANEQFF
TRBJ2-3 15 TRBD2 many TRBV11-2 TGTGCCAGCAGCCTGCGGGGGAGGGGTCGAGATACGCAGTATTTT CASSLRGRGRDTQYF
TRBJ1-5 14 TRBD1 many TRBV27 TGTGCCAGCAGTATGGCAGGGGGCTATCAGCCCCAGCATTTT CASSMAGGYQPQHF
TRBJ2-2 13 NA many TRBV19 TGTGCCAGTAGTAAGAATTCCCCCGGGGAGCTGTTTTTT CASSKNSPGELFF
TRBJ2-1 18 TRBD1 many TRBV12-3/TRBV12-4 TGTGCCAGCACCGGGACAGGTGTTGACTCCCAAGACCACAATGAGCAGTTCTTC CASTGTGVDSQDHNEQFF
TRBJ2-1 13 TRBD2 many TRBV29-1 TGCAGCGAATCTAGCGGGAGTCTGGCTGAGCAGTTCTTC CSESSGSLAEQFF
TRBJ2-2 16 TRBD2 NA TRBV5-5 TGTGCCAGCAGCTTGGGGGTGACTAGCGGGAACAGGGAGCTGTTTTTT CASSLGVTSGNRELFF
TRBJ1-6 15 TRBD1 many TRBV27 TGTGCCAGCAGTGCGACAGGGCAGGGGAATTCACCCCTCCACTTT CASSATGQGNSPLHF
TRBJ2-7 15 TRBD2 many TRBV20-1 TGCAGTGCTAGAAGTAGAAAACTAGCGAGTGTGATGCAGTACTTC CSARSRKLASVMQYF
TRBJ2-2 15 NA few TRBV7-3 TGTGCCAGCAGCTTCCGTGGGTATGGTGCCGGGGAGCTGTTTTTT CASSFRGYGAGELFF
TRBJ2-3 14 NA many TRBV12-3/TRBV12-4 TGTGCCAGCAGTTTGCCGGGGTTCACAGATACGCAGTATTTT CASSLPGFTDTQYF
TRBJ1-1 13 NA many TRBV11-2 TGTGCCAGCAGCCTTGGGCCCGTAGCTGAAGCTTTCTTT CASSLGPVAEAFF
TRBJ2-1 15 TRBD2 many TRBV3-1 TGTGCCAGCAGCCCGAGGACTAGCGGGAAGGGTGAGCAGTTCTTC CASSPRTSGKGEQFF
TRBJ2-1 20 TRBD2 many TRBV20-1 TGCAGTGCTAGAGACCTCTTACGGCAAGCGGGAGGACCGCTGGCCAATGAGCAGTTCTTC CSARDLLRQAGGPLANEQFF
TRBJ1-2 12 NA many TRBV30 TGTGCCTGGAGTGGGGGAAACTATGGCTACACCTTC CAWSGGNYGYTF
TRBJ2-1 14 NA many TRBV10-2 TGCGCCAGCCGTGGGGACTCCTGGGGCAATGAGCAGTTCTTC CASRGDSWGNEQFF
TRBJ2-5 17 TRBD2 many TRBV12-3/TRBV12-4 TGTGCCAGCAGTCCCCGGCGGAGCGGGATGTACCAAGAGACCCAGTACTTC CASSPRRSGMYQETQYF
TRBJ1-1 13 NA many TRBV4-1 TGCGCCAGCAGTCCAGGCGATCGGACTGAAGCTTTCTTT CASSPGDRTEAFF
TRBJ2-5 17 TRBD1 many TRBV5-1 TGCGCCAGCAGCTCCGGACAGGGGACTTTCACGGGGCAGACCCAGTACTTC CASSSGQGTFTGQTQYF
TRBJ1-3 14 NA many TRBV6-1 TGTGCCAGCAGTCCCGCGGGGTCTGGAAACACCATATATTTT CASSPAGSGNTIYF
TRBJ1-2 15 NA many TRBV6-1 TGTGCCAGCAGTGCCATAGACTGGACAGCCTATGGCTACACCTTC CASSAIDWTAYGYTF
TRBJ1-4 15 NA many TRBV7-2 TGTGCCAGCAGCCGCACCCACGGGGGCTTGGAAAAACTGTTTTTT CASSRTHGGLEKLFF
TRBJ2-1 16 TRBD2 many TRBV20-1 TGCAGTGCTAGAGATATCCTAGCGGGGAATTACAATGAGCAGTTCTTC CSARDILAGNYNEQFF
TRBJ2-1 12 NA many TRBV24-1 TGTGCCACCTCGAAGGAGTCGCGTGAGCAGTTCTTC CATSKESREQFF
TRBJ2-7 15 NA many TRBV29-1 TGCAGCGTTGAAGATGGGGTAGGGTCCGACTACGAGCAGTACTTC CSVEDGVGSDYEQYF
TRBJ1-1 15 TRBD1 many TRBV4-1 TGCGCCAGCAGCCAGCCACAGGGGAGGGGAACTGAAGCTTTCTTT CASSQPQGRGTEAFF
TRBJ2-7 12 NA many TRBV10-1 TGCGCCAGCAGGACTAGGTTGCACGAGCAGTACTTC CASRTRLHEQYF
TRBJ1-1 13 NA few TRBV5-1 TGCGCCAGCAGCGACGGCATGAACACTGAAGCTTTCTTT CASSDGMNTEAFF
TRBJ1-1 12 NA NA TRBV6-6 TGTGCCAGCAGCTGGACCCTTGCTGAAGCTTTCTTT CASSWTLAEAFF
TRBJ2-7 16 NA many TRBV6-5 TGTGCCAGCAGTCGATCGTCCAGCGACAGCTCCTACGAGCAGTACTTC CASSRSSSDSSYEQYF
TRBJ2-1 15 TRBD2 many TRBV7-9 TGTGCCAGCAGCTTAGGTCCTAGCGGGAGGGGTGAGCAGTTCTTC CASSLGPSGRGEQFF
TRBJ2-2 14 NA many TRBV30 TGTGCCTGGAGACTTACGACGGACACCGGGGAGCTGTTTTTT CAWRLTTDTGELFF
TRBJ1-1 14 NA many TRBV5-5 TGTGCCAGCAGCGCGCTCAGGGGTGGCACTGAAGCTTTCTTT CASSALRGGTEAFF
TRBJ2-6 17 TRBD2 many TRBV29-1 TGCAGCGCTATCGGGACTAGCGGTTACTCTGGGGCCAACGTCCTGACTTTC CSAIGTSGYSGANVLTF